One T cell receptor beta chain is described in this entry. Its target is unknown. PCR involved 60 Vbeta and 13 Jbeta primers. Measured with immunoSEQ multiplex PCR; TCRdb has only the in-frame clones, and not every one. Here the sample spans 120,000 to 150,000 clones, approximately 70% being singletons. This sample is drawn from a study of cytomegalovirus exposure and HLA in healthy donors. The CDR3 covers 15 residues. Germline V gives CDR1 SGHNT, CDR2 YYREEE (reference sequence). V was clipped by 4 bases and J by 4 bases, with 12 bases between them. Findings and limits, study-wide: Most likely, a cluster of highly shared sequence variants arose as a sequencing artifact. Apart from CMV serostatus, no immune exposure information was available.

The chain couples TRBV5-4 to TRBJ1-6; D not certain. Sequencing was done on a sample of PBMCs. The sequence derives from a human donor in good health. Here the CDR3 reads CASSREGPYNSPLHF. For the CDR3, the DNA is TGTGCCAGCAGCCGAGAGGGCCCTTATAATTCACCCCTCCACTTT.